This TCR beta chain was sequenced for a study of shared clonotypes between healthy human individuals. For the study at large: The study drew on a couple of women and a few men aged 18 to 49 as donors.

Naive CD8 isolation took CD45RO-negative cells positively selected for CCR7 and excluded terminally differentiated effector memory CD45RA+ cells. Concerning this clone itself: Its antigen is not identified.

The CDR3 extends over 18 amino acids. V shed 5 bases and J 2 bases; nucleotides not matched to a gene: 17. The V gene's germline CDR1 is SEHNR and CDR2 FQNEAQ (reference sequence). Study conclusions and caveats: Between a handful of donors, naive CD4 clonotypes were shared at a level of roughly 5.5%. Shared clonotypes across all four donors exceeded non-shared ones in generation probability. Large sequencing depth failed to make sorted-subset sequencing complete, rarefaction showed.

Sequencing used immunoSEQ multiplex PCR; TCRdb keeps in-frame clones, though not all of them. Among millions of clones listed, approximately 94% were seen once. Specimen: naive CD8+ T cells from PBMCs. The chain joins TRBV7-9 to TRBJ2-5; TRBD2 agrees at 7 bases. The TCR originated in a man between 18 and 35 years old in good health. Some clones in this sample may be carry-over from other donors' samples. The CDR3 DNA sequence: TGTGCCAGCAGCCCGCCTGGGTATCCAGCGGGGAAACAAGAGACCCAGTACTTC. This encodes CASSPPGYPAGKQETQYF.